The 5 T cell receptor beta chains presented below share a single source sample, sequenced in a study of technical replicates of blood from a handful of donors. Sequenced by immunoSEQ multiplex PCR; TCRdb stores in-frame clones only, minus some. The sample includes 90,000 to 100,000 clones, around 96% of them seen just once. Sequenced material: T cells isolated from PBMCs. These TCRs come from a human donor in good health.

This chain uses TRBV30 with TRBJ2-1, with 11 positions matching TRBD2. CDR3 length: 15 amino acids. The germline CDR1 and CDR2 sequences are GTSNPN and SVGIG (reference sequence). The CDR3 here is CARALGTSGYNEQFF. The CDR3 nucleotides read TGTGCGAGAGCGCTTGGGACTAGCGGCTACAATGAGCAGTTCTTC.

V and J are TRBV7-8 and TRBJ1-2; maybe TRBD1 (5 bases). The V gene lost 1 base and the J gene lost 4 bases, with 10 bases spanning the gap. In germline, CDR1 is SGHVS, CDR2 FQNEAQ. The CDR3 has 14 residues. The CDR3 nucleotides are TGTGCCAGCAGCTTAGAGGGGTCCTTCTATGGCTACACCTTC. Amino acid sequence: CASSLEGSFYGYTF.

V and J are TRBV4-2 and TRBJ2-7, with 8 bases identical to TRBD1. The CDR3 sequence is 17 residues long. Unmatched junction bases numbered 12, after V lost 4 bases and J lost 1 base. From germline, CDR1 is LGHNA and CDR2 YNFKEQ. The CDR3 DNA reads TGTGCCAGCAGCCGTAACCCCCTACAGGGGGGATCCTACGAGCAGTACTTC. This codes for CASSRNPLQGGSYEQYF.

V is TRBV10-2 and J is TRBJ1-5; D is unclear. Looked up from germline, CDR1 is WSHSY and CDR2 is SAAADI. Trimming left V 8 bases short and J 7 bases short, with 9 bases between. The length of the CDR3 is 11 residues. CDR3 sequence: CASGEAQPQHF. The DNA for the CDR3 is TGCGCCAGCGGCGAGGCACAGCCCCAGCATTTT.

The chain is built from TRBV27 and TRBJ2-6; a weak D match, TRBD2 (5 bases). Germline values: CDR1 MNHEY, CDR2 SMNVEV (reference sequence). V lost 1 base and J lost 2, with 6 bases in between. This CDR3 is 15 amino acids long. CDR3 protein: CASSLYGAGANVLTF. In DNA form, the CDR3 reads TGTGCCAGCAGTTTATACGGGGCTGGGGCCAACGTCCTGACTTTC.